What follows is one T cell receptor (beta chain) and its context. Per the germline V gene, CDR1 is SGHTA and CDR2 is FQGNSA. The junction had 10 bases not matched to a gene; V was cut back by 4 bases and J by 4 bases. The CDR3 loop spans 15 amino acids. The data stem from a study of blood T cell repertoires in COVID-19. TCRdb's copy holds only in-frame clones and misses some; the assay was immunoSEQ multiplex PCR. Among approximately 75,000 clones, about 85% were seen once, and the ten largest hold 5.1%. Input material: peripheral blood. The sequence came from an elderly man with acute or convalescent COVID-19. The chain links TRBV7-2 to TRBJ2-7, with 7 bases matching TRBD2. The CDR3 bases are TGTGCCAGCAGCTCGCAGCGGGGTGTCTCGTACGAGCAGTACTTC. Translation gives CASSSQRGVSYEQYF.